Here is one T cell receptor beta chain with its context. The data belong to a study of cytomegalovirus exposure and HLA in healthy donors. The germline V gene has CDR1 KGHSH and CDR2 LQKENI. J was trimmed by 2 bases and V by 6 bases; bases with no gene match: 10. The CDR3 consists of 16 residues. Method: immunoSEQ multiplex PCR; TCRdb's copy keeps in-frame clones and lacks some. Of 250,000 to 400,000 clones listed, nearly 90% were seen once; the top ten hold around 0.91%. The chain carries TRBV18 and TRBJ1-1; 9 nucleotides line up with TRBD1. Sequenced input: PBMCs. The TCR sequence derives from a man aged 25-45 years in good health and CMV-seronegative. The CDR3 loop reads CASSSPLGQGNTEAFF. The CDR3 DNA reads TGTGCCAGCTCTTCCCCCCTGGGACAGGGAAACACTGAAGCTTTCTTT.